This T cell receptor (beta chain) was sequenced for a study of shared clonotypes between healthy human individuals. This clone was observed a handful of times. With 0 bases removed from V and 6 bases from J, the gap between germline ends came to 14 bases. This CDR3 has 15 amino acids. Germline CDR1 reads LNHNV; CDR2 reads YYDKDF (reference sequence). For every subset, genomic DNA was evenly distributed across several immunoSEQ plates. Source study methods: ImmunoSEQ yielded junction-only sequences lacking quality scores, so filtering differed. Measured with immunoSEQ multiplex PCR; TCRdb has only the in-frame clones, and not every one. The D gene and trimming were derived from the DNA, and the V and J assignments and clone size from that table. This sample carries some 490,000 clones, approximately 84% of them seen once, and the ten largest clones take more than 9.5%.

Sequenced: PBMCs. The chain has TRBV15 and TRBJ1-1; tentatively, D is TRBD1 (6 bases). The sequence was obtained from a woman aged 40-49 years in good health. Some clones in this sample may be carry-over from other donors' samples. Here the CDR3 DNA reads TGTGCCACCAGCAGAGAGCGAGGGGGTAGGGCTGAAGCTTTCTTT. Encoded protein: CATSRERGGRAEAFF.